Listed here are 15 T cell receptor beta chains from one sample, sequenced in a study of somatic mutations in cytotoxic T cells in rheumatoid arthritis (dated by TCRdb to about 2017). Receptors were amplified or captured by the immunoSEQ multiplex PCR assay. The source is immuneACCESS, and TCRdb retained only in-frame sequences with V and J called. Part of the clones is not carried over; for the studies checked, unresolved V genes explain less than half of this, and the remainder is unexplained. The sample records 15,000 or so clones, 77% of which are singletons. The leading ten clones occupy approximately 12% of the sample. The specimen was CD8+ T cells sorted from blood. Source of these receptors: an adult with rheumatoid arthritis.

J is TRBJ2-2 and V is TRBV5-1; a possible D gene is TRBD1 (6 bases). Looked up from germline, CDR1 is SGHRS and CDR2 is YFSETQ. Trimming took 3 bases from V and 5 from J, leaving 11 bases between them. The CDR3 sequence is 14 residues long. This CDR3 is CASSYDTGTGELFF. DNA of the CDR3: TGCGCCAGCAGCTACGATACAGGGACCGGGGAGCTGTTTTTT.

This chain links TRBV6-4 with TRBJ2-1; TRBD2 agrees at 11 bases. The germline CDR1 and CDR2 sequences are MRHNA and SNTAGT. The ends lost 6 bases at V and 5 bases at J; junction bases unmatched: 6. This CDR3 is 15 amino acids long. The CDR3 nucleotides are TGTGCCAGCAGCCCACTAGCGGGGGCTAACAATGAGCAGTTCTTC. Its protein product is CASSPLAGANNEQFF.

The chain is built from TRBV18 and TRBJ1-5; 9 bases line up with TRBD1. The germline V gene encodes CDR1 KGHSH and CDR2 LQKENI. The J segment lost 14 bases and the V segment lost 4 bases, leaving 9 bases of the junction unmatched. The CDR3 is 13 amino acids. CDR3 DNA sequence: TGTGCCAGCTCACACCGCCGGGACAGGGACAAGCATTTT. Translation gives CASSHRRDRDKHF.

The V and J genes are TRBV5-1 and TRBJ2-5; 8 nucleotides agree with TRBD2. Matching the DNA end better, TRBJ2-7 makes the J call doubtful. The CDR3 consists of 15 residues. Germline CDR1 reads SGHRS; CDR2 reads YFSETQ. The CDR3 spells CASSPMGLVGDEQYF. The CDR3 DNA follows: TGCGCCAGCAGCCCGATGGGACTAGTGGGGGACGAGCAGTACTTC.

J is TRBJ2-7 and V is TRBV5-1; D not certain. Per germline, CDR1 SGHRS and CDR2 YFSETQ. Trimming cost V 0 bases and J 1 base, with 11 bases left between them. This CDR3 has 15 amino acids. CDR3 sequence: CASSLAISGSYEQYF. In DNA, the CDR3 is TGCGCCAGCAGCTTGGCCATTAGTGGATCCTACGAGCAGTACTTC.

V gene TRBV6-4 combines with J gene TRBJ2-2; 7 nucleotides agree with TRBD1. Per germline, CDR1 MRHNA and CDR2 SNTAGT. CDR3 size: 14 residues. V lost 4 bases and J lost 4; bases outside the gene matches: 3. CDR3 sequence reads: CASSGDSPTGELFF. The CDR3 region has the DNA TGTGCCAGCAGTGGGGACAGCCCCACCGGGGAGCTGTTTTTT.

This sequence joins TRBV5-8 and TRBJ2-7; no reliable D call. Trimming pared 2 bases from V and 5 bases from J, leaving 11 bases between. Germline V gene sequence: CDR1 SGHTS, CDR2 YDEGEE. The CDR3 runs 13 residues. CDR3 in amino acids: CASSLFKADEQYF. DNA of the CDR3: TGTGCCAGCAGCTTATTTAAGGCGGACGAGCAGTACTTC.

The chain combines TRBV11-2 with TRBJ2-7; the match to TRBD1 covers 9 bases. Germline trimming cut 1 base from V and 3 bases from J; bases unmatched to any gene: 1. Per germline, CDR1 SGHAT and CDR2 FQNNGV. This CDR3 region has 14 residues. CDR3 bases: TGTGCCAGCAGCTTAGGACAGGGGGACTACGAGCAGTACTTC. Amino acids: CASSLGQGDYEQYF.

The rearrangement uses TRBV15 and TRBJ2-5, with D possibly TRBD1 on 6 matching bases. CDR1 and CDR2 (germline): LNHNV, YYDKDF (reference sequence). Trimming cost V 6 bases and J 5 bases, with 16 bases left between them. The CDR3 spans 14 residues. CDR3 residues: CATRLQGFDETQYF. For the CDR3, the DNA is TGTGCCACCAGGCTCCAGGGGTTTGATGAGACCCAGTACTTC. The full variable domain, rest sourced from reference TRBV15 and TRBJ2-5, is DAMVIQNPRYQVTQFGKPVTLSCSQTLNHNVMYWYQQKSSQAPKLLFHYYDKDFNNEADTPDNFQSRRPNTSFCFLDIRSPGLGDTAMYLCATRLQGFDETQYFGPGTRLLVL.

The chain combines TRBV18 with TRBJ2-3; 16 bases are a match to TRBD2. The junction had 10 bases not matched to a gene; V was cut back by 3 bases and J by 4 bases. Germline CDR1 reads KGHSH; CDR2 reads LQKENI. The CDR3 covers 19 residues. The CDR3, as DNA: TGTGCCAGCTCACCGGAACCGGGACTAGCGGGGGGGGAGTCAGATACGCAGTATTTT. Its protein product is CASSPEPGLAGGESDTQYF.

This clone was recorded only once. The genes are TRBV6-1 and TRBJ1-6; a possible D gene is TRBD1 (5 bases). The V and J ends lost 0 bases and 7 bases respectively, with 10 bases between them. Germline-derived CDR1 and CDR2 are MNHNS and SASEGT. The CDR3 is 15 amino acids. CDR3 amino acids: CASSEAPGRNSPLHF. The CDR3 region has the DNA TGTGCCAGCAGTGAAGCTCCAGGGCGGAATTCACCCCTCCACTTT.

This chain joins TRBV2 and TRBJ2-7; D gene unclear. The germline CDR1 and CDR2 sequences are SNHLY and FYNNEI. V shed 4 bases and J shed 7 bases, with 11 bases lying between them. This CDR3 region has 12 residues. CDR3 in DNA: TGTGCCAGCAGTGGAGGACGAGCGGAGCAGTACGTC. The encoded protein is CASSGGRAEQYV.

This chain uses TRBV6-5 with TRBJ2-3; TRBD2 might be the D (6 bases). This CDR3 has 15 residues. V lost 6 bases to trimming and J lost 4 bases, with 17 bases between them. Per the germline V gene, CDR1 is MNHEY and CDR2 is SVGAGI. The CDR3 nucleotides read TGTGCCAGCAGCGCCGGGACTTCCCGCCCAGATACGCAGTATTTT. Translating it yields CASSAGTSRPDTQYF.

The gene calls are TRBV7-8 and TRBJ2-1; 10 bases map to TRBD1. With V trimmed by 6 bases and J by 7 bases, 9 bases remained unmatched. Germline-derived CDR1 and CDR2 are SGHVS and FQNEAQ. This CDR3 contains 15 residues. The CDR3 sequence is CASRTGTGVLNEQFF. The CDR3 nucleotides are TGTGCCAGCAGGACCGGGACAGGGGTCTTGAATGAGCAGTTCTTC. Filled out from reference TRBV7-8 and TRBJ2-1, the complete variable domain reads GAGVSQSPRYKVAKRGQDVALRCDPISGHVSLFWYQQALGQGPEFLTYFQNEAQLDKSGLPSDRFFAERPEGSVSTLKIQRTQQEDSAVYLCASRTGTGVLNEQFFGPGTRLTVL.

J is TRBJ2-7 and V is TRBV7-2; D gene uncertain. Trimming removed 1 base from V and 2 bases from J, with 3 bases in between. The CDR3 covers 12 residues. In germline, CDR1 is SGHTA, CDR2 FQGNSA. CDR3 sequence reads: CASSLGTYEQYF. The CDR3 nucleotides are TGTGCCAGCAGCTTAGGTACCTACGAGCAGTACTTC.